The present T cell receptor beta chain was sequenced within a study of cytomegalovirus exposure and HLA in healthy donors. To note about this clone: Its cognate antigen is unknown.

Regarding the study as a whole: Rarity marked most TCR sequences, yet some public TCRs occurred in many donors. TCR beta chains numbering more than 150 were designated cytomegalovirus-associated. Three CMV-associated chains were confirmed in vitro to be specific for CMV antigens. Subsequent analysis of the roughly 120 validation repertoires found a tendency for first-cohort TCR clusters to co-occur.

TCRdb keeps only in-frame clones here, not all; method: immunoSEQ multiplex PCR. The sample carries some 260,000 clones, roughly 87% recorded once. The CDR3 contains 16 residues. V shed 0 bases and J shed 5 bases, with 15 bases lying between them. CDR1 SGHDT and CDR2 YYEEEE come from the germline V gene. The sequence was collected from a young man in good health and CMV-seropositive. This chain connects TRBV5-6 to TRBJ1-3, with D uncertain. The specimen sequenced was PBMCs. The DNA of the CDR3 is TGTGCCAGCAGCTTGGAGGGCAGAGAAGGGCGAAACACCATATATTTT. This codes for CASSLEGREGRNTIYF.